The entry below describes one T cell receptor beta chain. Its antigen is currently unknown. The junction differs from germline at one of its ends, possibly a read error. Included in the TCR beta cDNA libraries were unique molecular identifiers. cDNA molecules numbering approximately 500,000 came from roughly 1 to 10 million T cells. TCRdb re-called the PCR reads with MiXCR, one entry per CDR3 protein. The table includes 650,000 to 850,000 distinct CDR3 sequences, more than 45% detected once. This record comes from a study of post-analysis software for immune sequencing data. Study-level information: Relapsing-remitting, secondary progressive and progressive-relapsing forms made up the multiple sclerosis disease courses. Study-wide results and limits: Significantly decreased normalized Chao1 diversity was recorded for multiple sclerosis patients relative to controls. Strong co-clustering by F measure was evident for samples that had been prepared in the same batch. Roughly five TRBV segments appeared more often in patients than in controls, and TRBV5-6, TRBV5-1 and TRBV20-1 were among these.

CDR3 length equals 15 residues. The sample comprised blood. V and J are TRBV12-3 or TRBV12-4 and TRBJ2-6; maybe TRBD1 (5 bases). The clonotype originates from a girl aged 10-17 years with multiple sclerosis. The CDR3 sequence: CASTRRISGADVLTF. In DNA, the CDR3 is TGTGCCAGCACCAGACGGATCTCTGGGGCCGACGTCCTGACTTTC.